The 30 T cell receptor beta chains presented below share a single source sample, sequenced in a study of T-cell memory formation after mild COVID-19. Each CDR3 protein is one row after TCRdb ran MiXCR on the 5' RACE reads. The repertoire consists of roughly 86,000 distinct CDR3 sequences, with about 13% occurring once and the leading ten covering roughly a quarter. Material for sequencing was PBMCs or a T cell subset sorted from them (not recorded which). Receptors originate from an adult woman who had mild COVID-19 (a few samples of this study predate the infection). Cell type and time point are not known.

The chain has TRBV27 and TRBJ2-1, with D tentatively TRBD1 (6 bases). Per germline, CDR1 MNHEY and CDR2 SMNVEV (reference sequence). Trimming took off 10 bases at V and 6 bases at J, with 16 bases between the two ends. CDR3 size: 13 residues. CDR3 sequence: CATFGDTFNEQFF. As DNA, the CDR3 is TGTGCCACCTTCGGGGACACCTTCAATGAGCAGTTCTTC.

The chain couples TRBV24-1 to TRBJ2-2, with TRBD2 as a possible D gene (5 bases). The CDR3 sequence is 13 residues long. Trimming removed 4 bases at V and 5 bases at J, with 7 bases between. CDR1 KGHDR and CDR2 SFDVKD come from the germline V gene. CDR3 sequence: CATSEWETGELFF. Here the CDR3 DNA reads TGTGCCACCAGTGAGTGGGAGACCGGGGAGCTGTTTTTT.

The chain couples TRBV2 to TRBJ2-1; 10 bases map to TRBD2. V shed 8 bases and J 3 bases; nucleotides not matched to a gene: 7. Germline-derived CDR1 and CDR2 are SNHLY and FYNNEI. The CDR3 consists of 15 residues. CDR3 nucleotides: TGTGCCAGCGGCCTTAGCGGGGGGAACTACAATGAGCAGTTCTTC. Translation: CASGLSGGNYNEQFF.

This clonotype was observed a handful of times. The rearrangement links TRBV15 to TRBJ1-5; D remains unclear. There are 15 residues in the CDR3. The ends were cut back, 4 bases at V and 4 bases at J, with 14 bases in the middle. Germline V CDR1 and CDR2: LNHNV, YYDKDF (reference sequence). The CDR3 region is CATSKPGNLNQPQHF. DNA for the CDR3: TGTGCCACCAGCAAACCGGGAAACCTTAATCAGCCCCAGCATTTT. The variable domain in full, with the rest retrieved from reference TRBV15 and TRBJ1-5, is DAMVIQNPRYQVTQFGKPVTLSCSQTLNHNVMYWYQQKSSQAPKLLFHYYDKDFNNEADTPDNFQSRRPNTSFCFLDIRSPGLGDTAMYLCATSKPGNLNQPQHFGDGTRLSIL.

The genes are TRBV4-3 and TRBJ2-1, with 12 bases fitting TRBD2. The CDR3 consists of 19 residues. Germline V gives CDR1 LGHNA, CDR2 YSLEER. V lost 0 bases and J lost 5; bases outside the gene matches: 11. CDR3 region: CASSQERLAGGPGHNEQFF. CDR3 DNA: TGCGCCAGCAGCCAAGAAAGGCTAGCGGGAGGGCCAGGGCACAATGAGCAGTTCTTC.

This clonotype was seen only a few times. The chain couples TRBV27 to TRBJ2-7, with TRBD1 identical over 7 bases. The CDR3 runs 13 residues. The V gene's germline CDR1 is MNHEY and CDR2 SMNVEV (reference sequence). Trimming removed 5 bases from V and 6 bases from J; junction bases left unmatched: 7. The CDR3 reads CASSPRGGLEQYF. The CDR3 nucleotides read TGTGCCAGCAGTCCGAGAGGGGGCCTCGAGCAGTACTTC.

The V gene is TRBV24-1, the J gene TRBJ2-2; D is unresolved. The germline V gene encodes CDR1 KGHDR and CDR2 SFDVKD. The V and J ends lost 2 bases and 6 bases respectively, with 15 bases between them. CDR3 length: 16 residues. CDR3 amino acids: CATSDSQTGLAGELFF. Here the CDR3 DNA reads TGTGCCACCAGTGATTCCCAGACTGGGTTGGCCGGGGAGCTGTTTTTT.

The table lists this clonotype with a few counts. This rearrangement joins TRBV7-9 to TRBJ2-7; TRBD2 might be the D (6 bases). V shed 4 bases and J shed 5 bases, with 12 bases lying between them. Germline V gene data show CDR1 as SEHNR and CDR2 as FQNEAQ (reference sequence). This CDR3 comprises 13 residues. The CDR3 loop is CASSSSGHHEQYF. CDR3 DNA sequence: TGTGCCAGCAGCTCAAGCGGGCATCACGAGCAGTACTTC.

This clonotype has at least ten counts. The rearrangement links TRBV7-6 to TRBJ2-1; 7 positions match TRBD2. The CDR3 totals 12 residues. With V trimmed by 1 base and J by 9 bases, 0 bases remained unmatched. Germline V gene sequence: CDR1 SGHVS, CDR2 FNYEAQ. In DNA form, the CDR3 reads TGTGCCAGCAGCTTAGGGGGGGGTGAGCAGTTCTTC. Its protein is CASSLGGGEQFF.

This clonotype was detected only a few times. CDR3 in DNA: TGTGCCAGCAGCCAAGAGCTAGCGGGTTTCTACGAGCAGTACTTC. Protein sequence: CASSQELAGFYEQYF. V is TRBV14 and J is TRBJ2-7; 8 bases are shared with TRBD2. The germline gives CDR1 SGHDN, CDR2 FVKESK. J gave up 3 bases and V 0 bases, and 4 bases lay outside the gene matches. This CDR3 has 15 residues.

The genes are TRBV7-9 and TRBJ1-5; 7 bases are a match to TRBD1. V shed 4 bases, J shed 7 bases, and the junction held 4 bases outside the gene matches. Germline CDR1 reads SEHNR; CDR2 reads FQNEAQ (reference sequence). This CDR3 has 13 amino acids. The DNA of the CDR3 is TGTGCCAGCAGCTACAGGGGTTCCCAGCCCCAGCATTTT. Translating it yields CASSYRGSQPQHF.

The chain couples TRBV4-1 to TRBJ1-1; 7 bases align to TRBD1. CDR3 length equals 14 residues. With 5 bases clipped from V and 3 bases from J, the junction kept 6 bases outside the gene matches. The germline gives CDR1 MGHRA, CDR2 YSYEKL. The CDR3 nucleotides read TGCGCCAGCAGCGGAAACAGGGGTGACACTGAAGCTTTCTTT. This gives the protein CASSGNRGDTEAFF.

This clonotype was recorded at least ten times. The rearrangement links TRBV12-3 or TRBV12-4 to TRBJ2-1, with 11 positions matching TRBD2. This CDR3 is 18 amino acids long. V shed 4 bases and J 0 bases; nucleotides not matched to a gene: 8. The CDR3 sequence: CASSSNRLAGSSYNEQFF. CDR3 nucleotides: TGTGCCAGCAGTTCGAACAGACTAGCGGGGAGCTCCTACAATGAGCAGTTCTTC.

This clonotype was seen a handful of times. The V call is TRBV3-1, the J call TRBJ2-2; D is undetermined. CDR3 length equals 15 residues. Trimming shortened V by 0 bases and J by 6 bases, and 11 bases separated the two germline ends. In germline, CDR1 is LGHDT, CDR2 YNNKEL (reference sequence). For the CDR3, the DNA is TGTGCCAGCAGCCAAGAACCTATGGGATCCGGGGAGCTGTTTTTT. As protein: CASSQEPMGSGELFF.

This clonotype was observed many times. The rearrangement uses TRBV7-2 and TRBJ1-2; D may be TRBD1 (6 bases). Germline-derived CDR1 and CDR2 are SGHTA and FQGNSA. V lost 2 bases, J lost 2 bases, and 12 bases lay in between. The CDR3 has 15 residues. CDR3 DNA: TGTGCCAGCAGCTTATGGGGAGGGGGGAACTATGGCTACACCTTC. Amino acids: CASSLWGGGNYGYTF.

The chain couples TRBV6-2 or TRBV6-3 to TRBJ2-1; D might be TRBD2 (6 bases). Germline CDR1 reads MNHEY; CDR2 reads SVGEGT. The ends were cut back, 2 bases at V and 3 bases at J, with 11 bases in the middle. The CDR3 is made up of 15 amino acids. In nucleotides, the CDR3 is TGTGCCAGCAGTTACCCAAGGGAGGTCTACAATGAGCAGTTCTTC. Its protein product is CASSYPREVYNEQFF.

The V call is TRBV4-1, the J call TRBJ2-1; possible D gene TRBD2, 6 bases. V gave up 1 base and J gave up 8 bases, with 15 bases separating them. This CDR3 is built from 15 residues. Germline V lookup: CDR1 MGHRA, CDR2 YSYEKL. This CDR3 reads CASSQVELAEYEQFF. CDR3 in DNA: TGCGCCAGCAGCCAAGTCGAACTAGCCGAATATGAGCAGTTCTTC.

This clonotype occurred a few times. The chain has TRBV4-1 and TRBJ2-1; TRBD1 agrees at 10 bases. The trim removed 0 bases at V and 2 bases at J, leaving 1 base unmatched. The CDR3 runs to 16 residues. Germline-derived CDR1 and CDR2 are MGHRA and YSYEKL. The CDR3 protein is CASSQDGTGAYNEQFF. CDR3 sequence (DNA): TGCGCCAGCAGCCAAGATGGGACAGGGGCCTACAATGAGCAGTTCTTC.

This clonotype occurred a few times. In DNA form, the CDR3 reads TGTGCCAGCAGTTACTCGATGCTAGCGGGGGGTCCTAGCACAGATACGCAGTATTTT. This gives the protein CASSYSMLAGGPSTDTQYF. The chain joins TRBV6-6 to TRBJ2-3, with 11 bases identical to TRBD2. CDR1 MNHNY and CDR2 SVGAGI come from the germline V gene (reference sequence). Trimming cost V 0 bases and J 0 bases; bases outside gene matches: 8. CDR3 length: 19 amino acids.

The chain links TRBV27 to TRBJ1-1; D is unresolved. The CDR3 is made up of 13 amino acids. The V end lost 10 bases, the J end lost 9 bases, and 21 bases lay between the germline ends. Looked up from germline, CDR1 is MNHEY and CDR2 is SMNVEV (reference sequence). In DNA, the CDR3 is TGTGCCACTCAGGCTACGGGGTTTTTAAAAGCTTTCTTT. It codes for CATQATGFLKAFF.

This clonotype was detected a few times. The chain is built from TRBV20-1 and TRBJ2-6; 7 bases map to TRBD2. The germline gives CDR1 DFQATT, CDR2 SNEGSKA (reference sequence). This CDR3 is 18 amino acids long. The ends lost 0 bases at V and 0 bases at J; junction bases unmatched: 8. CDR3 coding DNA: TGCAGTGCTAGAGATGGCGCGGGGGTGAACTCTGGGGCCAACGTCCTGACTTTC. This codes for CSARDGAGVNSGANVLTF.

This chain uses TRBV30 with TRBJ1-1, with 8 bases fitting TRBD1. V was clipped by 1 base and J by 4 bases; unmatched bases: 8. The CDR3 runs 15 residues. Germline CDR1 is GTSNPN and CDR2 is SVGIG (reference sequence). CDR3 sequence: CAWSERTGWGTEAFF. Here the CDR3 DNA reads TGTGCCTGGAGTGAAAGGACAGGGTGGGGCACTGAAGCTTTCTTT.

The V and J genes are TRBV5-1 and TRBJ2-2, with D unclear. This CDR3 comprises 16 residues. With 0 bases removed from V and 2 bases from J, the gap between germline ends came to 11 bases. Per the germline V gene, CDR1 is SGHRS and CDR2 is YFSETQ. The CDR3 DNA sequence: TGCGCCAGCAGCTTGGCGCTCCTCCAAAACACCGGGGAGCTGTTTTTT. Protein sequence: CASSLALLQNTGELFF. Complete variable domain (other parts from reference TRBV5-1 and TRBJ2-2): KAGVTQTPRYLIKTRGQQVTLSCSPISGHRSVSWYQQTPGQGLQFLFEYFSETQRNKGNFPGRFSGRQFSNSRSEMNVSTLELGDSALYLCASSLALLQNTGELFFGEGSRLTVL.

This chain connects TRBV12-3 or TRBV12-4 to TRBJ2-3; 11 bases align to TRBD2. With V trimmed by 3 bases and J by 4 bases, 9 bases remained unmatched. The CDR3 contains 17 residues. CDR3 coding DNA: TGTGCCAGCAGTTTTGAAGCTTTAGCGGGAGGGGCAGATACGCAGTATTTT. Translation gives CASSFEALAGGADTQYF.

This clonotype was recorded a few times. The chain joins TRBV5-1 to TRBJ1-1; D is undetermined. The V end lost 0 bases, the J end lost 5 bases, and 14 bases lay between the germline ends. CDR3 length: 15 amino acids. Germline CDR1 reads SGHRS; CDR2 reads YFSETQ. For the CDR3, the DNA is TGCGCCAGCAGCTTGGAAGGACCCGCGGGGACTGAAGCTTTCTTT. Its translation: CASSLEGPAGTEAFF.

V usage is TRBV7-2 and J usage is TRBJ2-3; TRBD2 matches 9 bases. This CDR3 has 18 amino acids. The germline V gene has CDR1 SGHTA and CDR2 FQGNSA. Unmatched junction bases numbered 11, after V lost 4 bases and J lost 0 bases. In DNA form, the CDR3 reads TGTGCCAGCAGCTATTCGACTAGCGGATTCTCTAGCACAGATACGCAGTATTTT. Translated: CASSYSTSGFSSTDTQYF.

The CDR3 DNA sequence: TGTGCCAGCAGCCCCAGAGGGATAGCGGAACGTAGCACAGATACGCAGTATTTT. Residues: CASSPRGIAERSTDTQYF. The chain recombines TRBV7-9 with TRBJ2-3; maybe TRBD2 (6 bases). Trimming shortened V by 5 bases and J by 0 bases, and 21 bases separated the two germline ends. This CDR3 region has 18 residues. CDR1 is SEHNR, CDR2 FQNEAQ, per germline (reference sequence).

This clonotype was counted only a few times. The chain carries TRBV12-3 or TRBV12-4 and TRBJ2-7; D unclear. The CDR3 spans 14 residues. V dropped 2 bases and J dropped 6 bases, with 14 bases sitting between them. CDR3 loop: CASSLQLLRVEQYF. The CDR3 DNA reads TGTGCCAGCAGTTTACAACTATTGAGAGTCGAGCAGTACTTC.

This clonotype was observed a few times. This sequence joins TRBV9 and TRBJ2-7; D not certain. Between the trimmed V and J ends, which lost 0 bases and 2 bases, there was a span of 9 bases. Germline V gene sequence: CDR1 SGDLS, CDR2 YYNGEE. This CDR3 region has 14 residues. CDR3 sequence reads: CASSVAVFTYEQYF. DNA of the CDR3: TGTGCCAGCAGCGTAGCAGTATTCACCTACGAGCAGTACTTC.

The J gene is TRBJ2-5, the V gene TRBV11-2, with D perhaps assigned TRBD1 or TRBD2 (6 bases each). The CDR3 covers 19 residues. Germline V CDR1 and CDR2: SGHAT, FQNNGV. Trimming left V 0 bases short and J 1 base short, with 21 bases between. As DNA, the CDR3 is TGTGCCAGCAGCTTAGAAAGTGCAATGAGGTGGGGGGCCCAAGAGACCCAGTACTTC. This encodes CASSLESAMRWGAQETQYF.